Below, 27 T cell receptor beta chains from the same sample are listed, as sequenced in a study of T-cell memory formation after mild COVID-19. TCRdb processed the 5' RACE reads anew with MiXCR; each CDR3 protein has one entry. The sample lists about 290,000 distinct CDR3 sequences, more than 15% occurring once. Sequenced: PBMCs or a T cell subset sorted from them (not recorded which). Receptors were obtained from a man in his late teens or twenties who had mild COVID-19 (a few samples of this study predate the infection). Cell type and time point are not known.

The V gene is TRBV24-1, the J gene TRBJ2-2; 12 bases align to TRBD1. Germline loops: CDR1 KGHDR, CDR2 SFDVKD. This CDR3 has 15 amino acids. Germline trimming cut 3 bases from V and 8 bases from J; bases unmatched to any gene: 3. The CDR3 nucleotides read TGTGCCACCAGTGATCCGGGACAGGGGGCTGGGGAGCTGTTTTTT. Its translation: CATSDPGQGAGELFF.

Written as DNA, the CDR3 is TGTGCCAGCAGTTTAGGGGCCAGGGGTTACGAGCAGTACTTC. Translated: CASSLGARGYEQYF. The J gene is TRBJ2-7, the V gene TRBV27; D might be TRBD1 (6 bases). With 2 bases removed from V and 4 bases from J, the gap between germline ends came to 12 bases. The CDR3 has 14 residues. CDR1 is MNHEY, CDR2 SMNVEV, per germline (reference sequence).

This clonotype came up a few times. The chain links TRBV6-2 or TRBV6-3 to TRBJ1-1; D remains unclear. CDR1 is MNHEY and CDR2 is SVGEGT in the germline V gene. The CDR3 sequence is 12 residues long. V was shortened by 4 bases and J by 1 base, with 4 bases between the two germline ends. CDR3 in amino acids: CASSWANTEAFF. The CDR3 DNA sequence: TGTGCCAGCAGTTGGGCGAACACTGAAGCTTTCTTT.

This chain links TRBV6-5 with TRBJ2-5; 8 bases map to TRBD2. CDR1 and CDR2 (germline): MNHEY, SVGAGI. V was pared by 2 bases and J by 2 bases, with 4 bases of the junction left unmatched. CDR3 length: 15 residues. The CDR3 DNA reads TGTGCCAGCAGTTACGCGGGGGGCCGACAAGAGACCCAGTACTTC. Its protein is CASSYAGGRQETQYF.

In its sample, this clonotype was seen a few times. The CDR3 DNA reads TGTGCCAGCAGTTACGTGGCCGGACAGGGAGGGTATCAGCCCCAGCATTTT. This encodes CASSYVAGQGGYQPQHF. The V and J genes are TRBV6-2 or TRBV6-3 and TRBJ1-5, with 8 nucleotides matching TRBD1. Trimming removed 2 bases from V and 5 bases from J; junction bases left unmatched: 11. This CDR3 has 17 residues. Germline V CDR1 and CDR2: MNHEY, SVGEGT.

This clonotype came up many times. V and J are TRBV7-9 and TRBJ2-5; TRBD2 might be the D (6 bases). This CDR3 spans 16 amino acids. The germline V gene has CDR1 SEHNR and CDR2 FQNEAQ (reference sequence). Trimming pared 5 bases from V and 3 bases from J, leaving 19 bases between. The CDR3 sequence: CASSPTAGRTKETQYF. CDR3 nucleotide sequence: TGTGCCAGCAGCCCTACGGCGGGGAGAACTAAAGAGACCCAGTACTTC.

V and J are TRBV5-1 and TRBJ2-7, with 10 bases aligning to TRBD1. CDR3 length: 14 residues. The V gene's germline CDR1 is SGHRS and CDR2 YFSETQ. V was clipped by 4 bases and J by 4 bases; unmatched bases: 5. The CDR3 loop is CASSPGDRGYEQYV. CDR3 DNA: TGCGCCAGCAGCCCAGGGGACAGGGGATACGAGCAGTACGTC.

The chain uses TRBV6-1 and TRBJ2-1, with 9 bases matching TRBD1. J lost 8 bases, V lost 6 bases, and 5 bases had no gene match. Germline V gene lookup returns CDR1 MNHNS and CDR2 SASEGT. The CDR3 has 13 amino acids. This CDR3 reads CASSLQGAYEQFF. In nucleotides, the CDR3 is TGTGCCAGCAGCCTACAGGGGGCCTATGAGCAGTTCTTC.

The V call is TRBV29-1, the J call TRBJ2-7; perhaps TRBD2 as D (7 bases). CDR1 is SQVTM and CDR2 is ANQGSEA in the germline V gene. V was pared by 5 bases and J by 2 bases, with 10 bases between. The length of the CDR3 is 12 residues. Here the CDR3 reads CSVRGGAYEQYF. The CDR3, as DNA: TGCAGCGTTAGGGGGGGGGCCTACGAGCAGTACTTC.

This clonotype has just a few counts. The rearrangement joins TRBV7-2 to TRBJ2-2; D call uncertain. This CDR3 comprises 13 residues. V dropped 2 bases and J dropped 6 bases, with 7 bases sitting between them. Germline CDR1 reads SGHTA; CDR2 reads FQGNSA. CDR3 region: CASSLFPAGELFF. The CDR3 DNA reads TGTGCCAGCAGCTTATTTCCTGCCGGGGAGCTGTTTTTT.

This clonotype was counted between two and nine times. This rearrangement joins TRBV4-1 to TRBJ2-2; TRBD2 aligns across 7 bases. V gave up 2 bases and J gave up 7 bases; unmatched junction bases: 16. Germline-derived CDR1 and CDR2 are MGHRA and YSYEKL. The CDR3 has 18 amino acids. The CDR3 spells CASSQSLWGEGSFGELFF. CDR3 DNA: TGCGCCAGCAGCCAATCCCTCTGGGGGGAGGGATCTTTCGGGGAGCTGTTTTTT.

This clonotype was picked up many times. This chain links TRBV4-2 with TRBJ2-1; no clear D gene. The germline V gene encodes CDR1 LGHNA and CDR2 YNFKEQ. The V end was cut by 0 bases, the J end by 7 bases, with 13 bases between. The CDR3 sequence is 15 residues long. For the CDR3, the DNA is TGTGCCAGCAGCCAAGATCTCCTAGGCCTAAATGAGCAGTTCTTC. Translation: CASSQDLLGLNEQFF.

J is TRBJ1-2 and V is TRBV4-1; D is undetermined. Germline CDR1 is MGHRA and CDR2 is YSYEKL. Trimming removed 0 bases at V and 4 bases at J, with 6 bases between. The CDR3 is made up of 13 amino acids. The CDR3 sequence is CASSQDTSYGYTF. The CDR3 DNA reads TGCGCCAGCAGCCAAGATACCTCCTATGGCTACACCTTC.

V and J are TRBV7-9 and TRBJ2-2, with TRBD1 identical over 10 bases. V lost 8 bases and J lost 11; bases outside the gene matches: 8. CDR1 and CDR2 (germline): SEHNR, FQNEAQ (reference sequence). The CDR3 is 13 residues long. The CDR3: CASRGTGVFELFF. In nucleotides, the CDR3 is TGTGCCAGCCGCGGGACAGGGGTTTTTGAGCTGTTTTTT.

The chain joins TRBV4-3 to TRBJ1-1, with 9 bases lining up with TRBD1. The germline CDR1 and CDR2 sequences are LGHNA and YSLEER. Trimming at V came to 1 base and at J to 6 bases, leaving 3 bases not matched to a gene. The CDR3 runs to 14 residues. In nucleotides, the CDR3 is TGCGCCAGCAGCCAAGTCGGGACAGGGTCTGAAGCTTTCTTT. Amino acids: CASSQVGTGSEAFF.

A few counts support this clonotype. The CDR3 spells CASSLGIRAFF. Written as DNA, the CDR3 is TGTGCCAGCAGCTTGGGAATTCGAGCTTTCTTT. This sequence joins TRBV5-6 and TRBJ1-1, with D hard to call. The V end lost 0 bases, the J end lost 10 bases, and 7 bases lay between the germline ends. Looked up from germline, CDR1 is SGHDT and CDR2 is YYEEEE. CDR3 size: 11 residues.

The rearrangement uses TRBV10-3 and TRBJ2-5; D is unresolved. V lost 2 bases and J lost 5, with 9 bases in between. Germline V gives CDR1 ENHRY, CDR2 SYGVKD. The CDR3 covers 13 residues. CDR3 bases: TGTGCCATCAGTGAGCGGCAGTTCGAGACCCAGTACTTC. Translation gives CAISERQFETQYF.

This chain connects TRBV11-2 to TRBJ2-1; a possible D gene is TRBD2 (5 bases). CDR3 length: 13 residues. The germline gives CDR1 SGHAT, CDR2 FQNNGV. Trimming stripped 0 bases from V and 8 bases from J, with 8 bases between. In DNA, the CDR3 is TGTGCCAGCAGCTTAGATCTGGAGGATGAGCAGTTCTTC. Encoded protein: CASSLDLEDEQFF.

The CDR3 nucleotides are TGCAGTGCCAGAAGTCTAGCGGGGGGTTACGAGCAGTACGTC. Its translation is CSARSLAGGYEQYV. V and J are TRBV20-1 and TRBJ2-7; 11 nucleotides align to TRBD2. The CDR3 is 14 residues long. Per the germline V gene, CDR1 is DFQATT and CDR2 is SNEGSKA (reference sequence). V lost 6 bases and J lost 4; bases outside the gene matches: 8.

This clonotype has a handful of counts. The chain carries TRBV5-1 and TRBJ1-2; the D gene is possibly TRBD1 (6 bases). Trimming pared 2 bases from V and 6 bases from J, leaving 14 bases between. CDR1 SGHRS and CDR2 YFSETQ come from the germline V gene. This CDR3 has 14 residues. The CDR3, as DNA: TGCGCCAGCAGCTTTGGCGCTTGGACAGATGGCTACACCTTC. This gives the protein CASSFGAWTDGYTF.

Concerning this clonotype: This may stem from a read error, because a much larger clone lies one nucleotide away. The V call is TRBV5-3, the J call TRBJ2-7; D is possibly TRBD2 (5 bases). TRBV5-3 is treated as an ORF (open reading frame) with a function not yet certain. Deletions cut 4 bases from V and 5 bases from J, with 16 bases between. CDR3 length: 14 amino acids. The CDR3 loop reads CARSLTFRGDEQYF. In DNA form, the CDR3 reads TGTGCCAGAAGCCTCACTTTCCGGGGTGACGAGCAGTACTTC.

CDR3 coding DNA: TGTGCCAGCAGTTCTTGGGGTAAGGACACCGGGGAGCTGTTTTTT. The encoded protein is CASSSWGKDTGELFF. The chain employs TRBV12-3 or TRBV12-4 and TRBJ2-2; no clear D gene. Deletions cut 4 bases from V and 3 bases from J, with 12 bases between. This CDR3 has 15 amino acids.

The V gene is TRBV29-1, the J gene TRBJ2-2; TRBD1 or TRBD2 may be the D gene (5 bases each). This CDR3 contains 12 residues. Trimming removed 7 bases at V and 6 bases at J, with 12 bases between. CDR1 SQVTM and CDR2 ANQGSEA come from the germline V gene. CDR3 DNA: TGCAGCGGCTTCAGGGAGTCCGGGGAGCTGTTTTTT. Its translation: CSGFRESGELFF.

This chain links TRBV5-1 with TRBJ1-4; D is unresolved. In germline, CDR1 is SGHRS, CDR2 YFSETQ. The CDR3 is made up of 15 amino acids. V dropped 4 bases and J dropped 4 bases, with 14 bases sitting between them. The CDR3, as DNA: TGCGCCAGCAGCCCGGAGGAACACGGTAATGAAAAACTGTTTTTT. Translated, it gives CASSPEEHGNEKLFF.

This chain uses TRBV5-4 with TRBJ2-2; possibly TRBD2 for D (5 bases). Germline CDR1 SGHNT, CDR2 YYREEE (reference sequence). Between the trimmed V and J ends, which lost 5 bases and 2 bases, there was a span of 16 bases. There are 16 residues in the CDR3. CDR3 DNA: TGTGCCAGCAGTTTCGGACTGGGGTTCAACACCGGGGAGCTGTTTTTT. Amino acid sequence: CASSFGLGFNTGELFF.

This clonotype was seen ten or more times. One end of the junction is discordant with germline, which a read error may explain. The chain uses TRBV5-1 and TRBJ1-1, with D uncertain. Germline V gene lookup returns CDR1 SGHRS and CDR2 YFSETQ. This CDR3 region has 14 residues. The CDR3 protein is CASSLVGGNTEAFF. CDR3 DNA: TGTGCCAGCAGCTTAGTAGGAGGAAACACTGAAGCTTTCTTT.

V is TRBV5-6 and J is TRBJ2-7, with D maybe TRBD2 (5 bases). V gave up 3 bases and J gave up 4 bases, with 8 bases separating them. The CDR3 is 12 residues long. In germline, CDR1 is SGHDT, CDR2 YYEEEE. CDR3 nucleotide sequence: TGTGCCAGCAGCTCCCGGGGTTACGAGCAGTACGTC. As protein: CASSSRGYEQYV.